This record looks at one TCR beta chain sequence and its context. What it binds is unknown. The record originates from a study of blood T cells in healthy people across ages. The study, taken as a whole, reports: Unsorted PBMC material precluded a definitive naive versus antigen-experienced comparison. Diversity of TCR beta per million T cells declined in a roughly linear way with age. TCR beta diversity correlated strongly with naive T cell percentage.

The authors ran a second PCR of about 6 to 11 cycles using a sample-barcoded 5' primer and a J-beta primer mix. Each cDNA molecule, via a template-switch adaptor with 12 random nucleotides, was tagged. Each CDR3 protein is one row after TCRdb ran MiXCR on the 5' RACE reads. The table shows about 1.8 million distinct CDR3 sequences, with about 50% occurring only once. The sequence was obtained from a woman aged 35 to 49 in good health. The sample comprised blood.

The CDR3 protein is CASSLFGLDTISYNEQFF. CDR3 coding DNA: TGTGCCAGCAGCTTATTCGGTTTAGACACTATTTCCTACAATGAGCAGTTCTTC. The V gene is TRBV7-9, the J gene TRBJ2-1; no reliable D call. V was pared by 2 bases and J by 1 base, with 18 bases between. This CDR3 comprises 18 residues. Germline V CDR1 and CDR2: SEHNR, FQNEAQ (reference sequence). The full variable domain, with the rest looked up from reference TRBV7-9 and TRBJ2-1, is DTGVSQNPRHKITKRGQNVTFRCDPISEHNRLYWYRQTLGQGPEFLTYFQNEAQLEKSRLLSDRFSAERPKGSFSTLEIQRTEQGDSAMYLCASSLFGLDTISYNEQFFGPGTRLTVL.